These T cell receptor beta chains were read from a single sample in a study of T-cell reconstitution after alpha-beta-depleted transplantation in children. TCRdb re-called the PCR reads with MiXCR, one entry per CDR3 protein. This sample yields 500,000 or so distinct CDR3 sequences, of which about 31% are seen a single time; approximately 2.3% belongs to the top ten. The source was PBMCs from the stem cell graft donor, collected from the stem cell graft. The receptor set was obtained from a human donor who donated a stem cell graft to a child with aplastic anemia. The CDR3 runs from the conserved cysteine through the conserved F or W. D genes are given only for firm matches. The size field is filled for only some rows; it gives once, few, many or a size class.

- few TRBJ1-1 TRBV6-2/TRBV6-3 TGTGCCAGCAGTTATTCCCAGGTCACTGAAGCTTTCTTT CASSYSQVTEAFF
- - TRBJ2-3 TRBV6-4 TGTGCCAGCAGTGACCCCCCAAGGGATACGCAGTATTTT CASSDPPRDTQYF
- few TRBJ1-3 TRBV30 TGTGCCTGGAGCGCGGACAACTCCAGAAACACCATATATTTT CAWSADNSRNTIYF
TRBD2 few TRBJ2-5 TRBV7-6 TGTGCCAGCAGCCAGGTGGCTAGCGGACAAGAGACCCAGTACTTC CASSQVASGQETQYF
- few TRBJ2-7 TRBV29-1 TGCAGCGTTGCCCCGAGGTCTAGGGGAGAAAGGCAGGGGAGCTACGAGCAGTACTTC CSVAPRSRGERQGSYEQYF
- few TRBJ1-1 TRBV6-5 TGTGCCAGCAGTTACTCCCTTTCAGGAGTACTGAACACTGAAGCTTTCTTT CASSYSLSGVLNTEAFF
TRBD2 - TRBJ2-1 TRBV15 TGTGCCACCAGCGTTCGACTAGCGGGAGGCTCACGACTTTACAATGAGCAGTTCTTC CATSVRLAGGSRLYNEQFF
- - TRBJ1-2 TRBV27 TGTGCCAGCAGTTTATCCCCGGGTAACTATGGCTACACCTTC CASSLSPGNYGYTF
- - TRBJ2-2 TRBV4-3 TGCGCCAGCAGCCAAGATTGGGGGAACACCGGGGAGCTGTTTTTT CASSQDWGNTGELFF
- few TRBJ1-2 TRBV29-1 TGCAGCGTTGAAGATCAGCGGGCTAGGGGATATGGCTACACCTTC CSVEDQRARGYGYTF
- - TRBJ1-5 TRBV2 TGTGCCAGCAGTGAGGCGAGGAAAACAGGGTCTCGGCAGCCCCAGCATTTT CASSEARKTGSRQPQHF
- few TRBJ1-1 TRBV9 TGTGCCAGCAGCCAGGGGACCTTTGCTAACACTGAAGCTTTCTTT CASSQGTFANTEAFF
- few TRBJ1-4 TRBV7-6 TGTGCCAGCAGCTCCGGCTCGGGTGAAAAACTGTTTTTT CASSSGSGEKLFF
- - TRBJ1-1 TRBV20-1 TGCAGTGCTCGAGGACAGACTGAAGCTTTCTTT CSARGQTEAFF
TRBD2 - TRBJ2-7 TRBV7-2 TGTGCCAGCAGCTTAATGCTAGCGGGAGATGACGAGCAGTACTTC CASSLMLAGDDEQYF
TRBD2 few TRBJ2-1 TRBV7-2 TGTGCCAGCAGCTTAGGATCCGGGACTACCTACAATGAGCAGTTCTTC CASSLGSGTTYNEQFF
- few TRBJ2-1 TRBV7-2 TGTGCCAGCAGCCCCCAGGTATATAACAATGAGCAGTTCTTC CASSPQVYNNEQFF
- - TRBJ1-1 TRBV20-1 TGCAGTGCTAGAATGACCGGGGGGACTGAAGCTTTCTTT CSARMTGGTEAFF
- - TRBJ2-1 TRBV6-1 TGTGCCAGCAGTGAGGCCCCTGAGCAGTTCTTC CASSEAPEQFF
TRBD2 - TRBJ2-6 TRBV11-2 TGTGCCAGCAGCTCTCTAGCGGGAAAAGAATTCAGCCCCTCTGGGGCCAACGTCCTGACTTTC CASSSLAGKEFSPSGANVLTF
TRBD2 few TRBJ2-7 TRBV6-2/TRBV6-3 TGTGCCAGCAGACGACTAGCGGGGACCTACGAGCAGTACTTC CASRRLAGTYEQYF
- - TRBJ2-2 TRBV5-1 TGCGCCAGCAGCTTGACGGCAGCCCTCAACACCGGGGAGCTGATTTTT CASSLTAALNTGELIF
- many TRBJ2-3 TRBV7-9 TGTGCCAGCAGCTTAGGGACTGGGGATACGCAGTATTTT CASSLGTGDTQYF
- - TRBJ1-1 TRBV20-1 TGCAGTGCTAGAGCCCAGTTTATGAACACTGAAGCTTTCTTT CSARAQFMNTEAFF
TRBD2 once TRBJ2-1 TRBV4-1 TGCGCCAGCAGCCACTTAACGGGACTAGCGGGAATCGATGAGCAGTTCTTC CASSHLTGLAGIDEQFF
- few TRBJ2-5 TRBV7-2 TGTGCCAGCAGCTTAGGGCCGTCAGTACAAGAGACCCAGTACTTC CASSLGPSVQETQYF